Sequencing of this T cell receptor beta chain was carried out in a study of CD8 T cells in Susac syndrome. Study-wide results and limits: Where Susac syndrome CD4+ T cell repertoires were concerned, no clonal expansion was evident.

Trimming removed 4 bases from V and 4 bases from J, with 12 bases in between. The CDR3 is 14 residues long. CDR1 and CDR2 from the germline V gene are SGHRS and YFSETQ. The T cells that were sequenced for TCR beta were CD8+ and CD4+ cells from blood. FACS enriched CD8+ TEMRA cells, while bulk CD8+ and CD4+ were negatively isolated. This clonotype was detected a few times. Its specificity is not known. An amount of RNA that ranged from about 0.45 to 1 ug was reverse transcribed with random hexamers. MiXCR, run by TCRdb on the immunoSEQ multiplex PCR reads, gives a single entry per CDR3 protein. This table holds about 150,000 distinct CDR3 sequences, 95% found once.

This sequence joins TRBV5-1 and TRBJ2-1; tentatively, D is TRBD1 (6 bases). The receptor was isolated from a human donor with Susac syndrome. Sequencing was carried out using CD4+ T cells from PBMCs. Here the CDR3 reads CASSPHRVYNEQFF. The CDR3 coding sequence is TGCGCCAGCAGCCCTCACAGGGTTTACAATGAGCAGTTCTTC. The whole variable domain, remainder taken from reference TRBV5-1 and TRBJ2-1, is KAGVTQTPRYLIKTRGQQVTLSCSPISGHRSVSWYQQTPGQGLQFLFEYFSETQRNKGNFPGRFSGRQFSNSRSEMNVSTLELGDSALYLCASSPHRVYNEQFFGPGTRLTVL.